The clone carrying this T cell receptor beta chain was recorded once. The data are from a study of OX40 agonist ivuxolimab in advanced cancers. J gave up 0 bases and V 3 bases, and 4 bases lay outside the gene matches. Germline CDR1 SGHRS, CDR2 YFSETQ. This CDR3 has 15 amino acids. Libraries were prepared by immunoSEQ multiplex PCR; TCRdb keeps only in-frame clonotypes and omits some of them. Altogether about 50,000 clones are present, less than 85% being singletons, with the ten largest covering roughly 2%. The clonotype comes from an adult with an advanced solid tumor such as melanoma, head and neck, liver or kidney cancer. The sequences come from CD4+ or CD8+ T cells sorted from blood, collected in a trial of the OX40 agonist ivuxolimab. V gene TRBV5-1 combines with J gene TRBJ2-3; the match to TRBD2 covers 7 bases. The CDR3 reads CASSWSGVSTDTQYF. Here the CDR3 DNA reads TGCGCCAGCAGCTGGAGCGGGGTGAGCACAGATACGCAGTATTTT.